One sample yielded the 14 T cell receptor beta chains listed below, sequenced in a study of cytomegalovirus exposure and HLA in healthy donors (dated 2017 in TCRdb). The library relied on the immunoSEQ multiplex PCR assay. The clones in this table, taken by TCRdb from immuneACCESS, are in-frame only. Not every clone is retained; where verified, under half of the shortfall comes from an unresolved V gene, and the cause of the rest is unknown. The sample has tens of thousands of clones on record, over 85% of them singletons. The biggest ten clones account for 1.4% of the sample. Sequencing was performed on PBMCs. These receptors all stem from a man between 18 and 29 years old in good health and CMV-seropositive.

The CDR3 DNA is TGTGCCAGCAGCGCGGGGGGACTAGCGGTCTACAATGAGCAGTTCTTC. Protein: CASSAGGLAVYNEQFF. The chain is built from TRBV9 and TRBJ2-1; 11 bases are a match to TRBD2. V dropped 3 bases and J dropped 3; count of bases not matched to a gene: 5. This CDR3 has 16 amino acids. Germline lookup yields CDR1 SGDLS and CDR2 YYNGEE.

CDR3 sequence: CASSPADRPSTDTQYF. CDR3 sequence (DNA): TGTGCCAGCAGCCCGGCGGACAGGCCTAGCACAGATACGCAGTATTTT. This chain links TRBV5-6 with TRBJ2-3; 7 bases align to TRBD1. The CDR3 runs 16 residues. The germline V gene encodes CDR1 SGHDT and CDR2 YYEEEE. V trimming: 4 bases; J trimming: 0 bases; junction bases outside the gene matches: 8.

The V gene is TRBV5-4, the J gene TRBJ2-7, with D unclear. Germline V gives CDR1 SGHNT, CDR2 YYREEE (reference sequence). The CDR3 has 14 amino acids. The germline V and J ends were trimmed by 4 bases and 0 bases, with 11 bases remaining between them. This CDR3 reads CASSLDGNSYEQYF. As DNA, the CDR3 is TGTGCCAGCAGCCTAGACGGTAACTCCTACGAGCAGTACTTC.

The chain uses TRBV5-1 and TRBJ2-5, with 8 bases matching TRBD1. The length of the CDR3 is 15 residues. CDR1 and CDR2 from the germline V gene are SGHRS and YFSETQ. With V trimmed by 4 bases and J by 2 bases, 7 bases remained unmatched. The CDR3 nucleotides are TGCGCCAGCAGCCGAAAACAGGGGGTTCAAGAGACCCAGTACTTC. This encodes CASSRKQGVQETQYF.

The chain combines TRBV5-1 with TRBJ1-4; a possible D gene is TRBD1 (6 bases). Germline V gene sequence: CDR1 SGHRS, CDR2 YFSETQ. This CDR3 contains 18 residues. V was trimmed by 4 bases and J by 0 bases, leaving 19 bases between them. The CDR3 DNA reads as TGCGCCAGCAGCCTTGGACAGACTATATTTTCAACTAATGAAAAACTGTTTTTT. Residues: CASSLGQTIFSTNEKLFF.

The chain uses TRBV15 and TRBJ2-7, with TRBD1 matching over 10 bases. CDR3 length equals 14 residues. The germline CDR1 and CDR2 sequences are LNHNV and YYDKDF (reference sequence). V lost 3 bases and J lost 5; bases outside the gene matches: 4. The CDR3 nucleotides are TGTGCCACCAGCAGGGGACAGGGGTTCAACGAGCAGTACTTC. Residues: CATSRGQGFNEQYF.

This clone showed up just once. The gene calls are TRBV4-2 and TRBJ2-4; D is possibly TRBD2 (6 bases). The CDR3 is 16 residues long. Germline values: CDR1 LGHNA, CDR2 YNFKEQ. V dropped 4 bases and J dropped 0 bases, with 13 bases sitting between them. CDR3 sequence reads: CASSPEAGLAKNIQYF. For the CDR3, the DNA is TGTGCCAGCAGCCCCGAAGCGGGTTTAGCCAAAAACATTCAGTACTTC.

This clone was seen only once. The chain couples TRBV5-6 to TRBJ1-5; possible D gene TRBD1, 6 bases. V lost 4 bases and J lost 7, with 12 bases in between. The length of the CDR3 is 13 residues. Germline V gene data show CDR1 as SGHDT and CDR2 as YYEEEE. The CDR3 region has the DNA TGTGCCAGCAGCGAGGGGGTTCGCCAGCCCCAGCATTTT. This codes for CASSEGVRQPQHF.

The chain employs TRBV28 and TRBJ1-1; D may be TRBD1 (6 bases). The CDR3 runs 15 residues. Germline V gene sequence: CDR1 MDHEN, CDR2 SYDVKM. V was pared by 7 bases and J by 1 base, with 16 bases between. The CDR3 loop is CASTMERGANTEAFF. In nucleotides, the CDR3 is TGTGCCAGCACCATGGAACGGGGGGCGAACACTGAAGCTTTCTTT.

V usage is TRBV28 and J usage is TRBJ1-1, with D hard to call. Trimming cost V 10 bases and J 3 bases, with 18 bases left between them. The length of the CDR3 is 14 residues. CDR1 and CDR2 (germline): MDHEN, SYDVKM. For the CDR3, the DNA is TGTGCCACCCAGTTTTCCTCGGCGGACACTGAAGCTTTCTTT. This codes for CATQFSSADTEAFF.

A single count supports this clone. This chain uses TRBV6-1 with TRBJ1-4; no reliable D call. Germline assignment: CDR1 MNHNS and CDR2 SASEGT. The CDR3 runs 15 residues. Trimming removed 1 base from V and 0 bases from J, with 6 bases in between. The CDR3 here is CASSEGRATNEKLFF. In DNA form, the CDR3 reads TGTGCCAGCAGTGAAGGCCGGGCAACTAATGAAAAACTGTTTTTT.

The chain links TRBV7-2 to TRBJ2-3; 12 bases fit TRBD2. The germline V gene has CDR1 SGHTA and CDR2 FQGNSA. V was clipped by 5 bases and J by 4 bases; unmatched bases: 7. The CDR3 contains 16 residues. CDR3 residues: CASSLTTSGSADTQYF. Written as DNA, the CDR3 is TGTGCCAGCAGCCTTACGACTAGCGGGAGTGCAGATACGCAGTATTTT.

V and J are TRBV6-1 and TRBJ2-5; 7 bases map to TRBD1. The V segment lost 8 bases and the J segment 1 base; nucleotides outside the gene matches: 7. The CDR3 sequence is 14 residues long. CDR1 and CDR2 (germline): MNHNS, SASEGT. The CDR3, as DNA: TGTGCCAGCTTTGCCCAGGGGGTCCAAGAGACCCAGTACTTC. This translates into CASFAQGVQETQYF.

In nucleotides, the CDR3 is TGCGCCAGCCTCGACAGGGTCGGGGAGACCCAGTACTTC. Amino acid sequence: CASLDRVGETQYF. The genes are TRBV5-1 and TRBJ2-5, with 7 nucleotides matching TRBD1. The CDR3 consists of 13 residues. V was clipped by 7 bases and J by 5 bases; unmatched bases: 8. Germline CDR1 SGHRS, CDR2 YFSETQ.